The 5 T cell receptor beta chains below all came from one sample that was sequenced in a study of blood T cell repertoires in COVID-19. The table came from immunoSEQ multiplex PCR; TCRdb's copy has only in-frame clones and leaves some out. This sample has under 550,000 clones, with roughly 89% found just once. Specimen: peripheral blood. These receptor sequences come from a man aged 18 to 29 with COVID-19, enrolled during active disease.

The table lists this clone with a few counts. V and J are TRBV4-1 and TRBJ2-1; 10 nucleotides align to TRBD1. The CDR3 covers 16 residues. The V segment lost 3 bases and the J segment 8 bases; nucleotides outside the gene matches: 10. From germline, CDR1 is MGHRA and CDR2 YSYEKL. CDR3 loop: CASSHGTGTGADEQFF. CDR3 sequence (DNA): TGCGCCAGCAGCCACGGAACCGGGACAGGGGCAGATGAGCAGTTCTTC.

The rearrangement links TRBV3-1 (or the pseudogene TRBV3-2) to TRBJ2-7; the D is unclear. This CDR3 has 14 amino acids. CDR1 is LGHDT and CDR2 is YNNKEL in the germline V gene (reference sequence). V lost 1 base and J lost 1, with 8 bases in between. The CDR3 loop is CASSQAFSSYEQYF. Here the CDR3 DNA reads TGTGCCAGCAGCCAAGCATTCAGTTCCTACGAGCAGTACTTC.

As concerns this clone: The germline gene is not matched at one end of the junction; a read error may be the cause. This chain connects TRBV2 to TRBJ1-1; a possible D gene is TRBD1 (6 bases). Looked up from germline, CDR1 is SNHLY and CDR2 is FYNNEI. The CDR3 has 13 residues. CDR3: CASREDFRQAAFF. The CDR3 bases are TGTGCCAGCAGGGAAGACTTCCGACAGGCTGCTTTCTTT. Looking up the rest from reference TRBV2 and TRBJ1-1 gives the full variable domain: EPEVTQTPSHQVTQMGQEVILRCVPISNHLYFYWYRQILGQKVEFLVSFYNNEISEKSEIFDDQFSVERPDGSNFTLKIRSTKLEDSAMYFCASREDFRQAAFFGQGTRLTVV.

In DNA, the CDR3 is TGCGCCAGCAGCCCAGGGTACGATACCCTTGGAATGAACACTGAAGCTTTCTTT. Translation: CASSPGYDTLGMNTEAFF. The gene calls are TRBV5-1 and TRBJ1-1, with D possibly being TRBD1 (5 bases). The V end was cut by 4 bases, the J end by 0 bases, with 22 bases between. The CDR3 totals 18 residues. Per germline, CDR1 SGHRS and CDR2 YFSETQ. Combining the CDR3 with reference TRBV5-1 and TRBJ1-1 gives the whole variable domain KAGVTQTPRYLIKTRGQQVTLSCSPISGHRSVSWYQQTPGQGLQFLFEYFSETQRNKGNFPGRFSGRQFSNSRSEMNVSTLELGDSALYLCASSPGYDTLGMNTEAFFGQGTRLTVV.

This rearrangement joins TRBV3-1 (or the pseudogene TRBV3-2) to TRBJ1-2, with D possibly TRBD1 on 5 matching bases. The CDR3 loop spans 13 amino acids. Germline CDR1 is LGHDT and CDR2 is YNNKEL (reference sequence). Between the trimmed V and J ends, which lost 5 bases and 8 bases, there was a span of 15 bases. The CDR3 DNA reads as TGTGCCAGCAGCGGGTGGGGGGAACAAGGCTACACCTTC. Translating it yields CASSGWGEQGYTF.